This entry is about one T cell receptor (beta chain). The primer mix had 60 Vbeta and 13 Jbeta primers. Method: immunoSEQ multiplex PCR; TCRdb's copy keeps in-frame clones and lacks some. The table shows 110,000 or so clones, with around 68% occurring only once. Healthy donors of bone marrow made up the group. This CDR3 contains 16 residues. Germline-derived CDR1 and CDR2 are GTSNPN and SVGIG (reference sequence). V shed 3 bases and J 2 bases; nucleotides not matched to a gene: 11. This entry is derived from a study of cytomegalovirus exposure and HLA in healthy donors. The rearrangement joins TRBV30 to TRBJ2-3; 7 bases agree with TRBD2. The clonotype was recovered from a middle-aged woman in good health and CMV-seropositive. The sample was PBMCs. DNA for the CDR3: TGTGCCTGGAGATCTTGGAAGGGAGGGCCCACAGATACGCAGTATTTT. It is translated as CAWRSWKGGPTDTQYF.